This T cell receptor beta chain was recorded in a study of T-cell reconstitution after alpha-beta-depleted transplantation in children. As it was prepared, the TCRbeta library received unique molecular identifiers. A single record per CDR3 protein comes from TCRdb applying MiXCR to the PCR reads. The sample lists a few hundred thousand distinct CDR3 sequences; around 8.9% were seen once. This clonotype was seen ten or more times. The sequenced sample was PBMCs from the stem cell graft donor, obtained from the stem cell graft. This clonotype originated in a human donor who donated a stem cell graft to a child with SCID.

The CDR3 spells CSATSLSSYNEQFF. The DNA for the CDR3 is TGCAGTGCTACCTCATTGAGCTCCTACAATGAGCAGTTCTTC. V usage is TRBV20-1 and J usage is TRBJ2-1; D unresolved. CDR1 is DFQATT, CDR2 SNEGSKA, per germline (reference sequence). CDR3 length equals 14 residues. V dropped 4 bases and J dropped 0 bases, with 10 bases sitting between them.